The rows below give T cell receptor beta chains drawn from one sample of a study of T-cell memory formation after mild COVID-19. Via MiXCR, TCRdb re-called the 5' RACE reads, giving one row per CDR3 protein. The sample holds approximately 250,000 distinct CDR3 sequences, approximately 16% seen once. Material: PBMCs or a T cell subset sorted from them (not recorded which). The origin of the receptors is a young man who had mild COVID-19 (a few samples of this study predate the infection). Cell type and time point are not known. CDR3s include the opening cysteine and the closing phenylalanine or tryptophan. A D gene is named only where the DNA matches it firmly. Rows give clone size only sometimes, using once, few, many, or a class for an expanded clone.

cdr3_length,d_call,v_call,j_call,clone_size,cdr3_aa,cdr3_nt
16,TRBD1,TRBV4-1,TRBJ1-3,few,CASSRQGPSSGNTIYF,TGCGCCAGCAGTAGACAGGGGCCGAGCTCTGGAAACACCATATATTTT
15,TRBD1,TRBV5-1,TRBJ2-5,-,CASSWGTARGETQYF,TGCGCCAGCAGCTGGGGGACAGCCCGAGGGGAGACCCAGTACTTC
14,-,TRBV9,TRBJ1-6,few,CASSRDSTNSPLHF,TGTGCCAGCAGCCGCGACAGCACGAATTCACCCCTCCACTTT
15,-,TRBV4-3,TRBJ2-7,-,CASSRLPGGGNEQYF,TGCGCCAGCAGCCGCCTTCCGGGGGGCGGGAACGAGCAGTACTTC
11,-,TRBV12-3/TRBV12-4,TRBJ2-1,few,CASSLTVEQFF,TGTGCCAGCAGTTTGACAGTCGAGCAGTTCTTC
13,TRBD2,TRBV6-5,TRBJ2-1,few,CASAGGLGNEQFF,TGTGCCAGCGCGGGGGGCCTGGGCAATGAGCAGTTCTTC
19,TRBD2,TRBV7-9,TRBJ2-5,-,CASKSTPIGTSGSDETQYF,TGTGCCAGCAAGAGCACCCCCATCGGGACTAGCGGGAGCGATGAGACCCAGTACTTC
10,-,TRBV7-9,TRBJ2-3,many,CASSRDTQYF,TGTGCCAGCAGTCGAGATACGCAGTATTTT
15,-,TRBV7-2,TRBJ2-7,many,CASSSPDIGGYEQYF,TGTGCCAGCAGCTCCCCGGACATCGGAGGTTACGAGCAGTACTTC
14,TRBD2,TRBV27,TRBJ2-7,few,CASSLAQGGAEQYF,TGTGCCAGCAGTTTAGCCCAGGGAGGGGCCGAGCAGTACTTC
13,-,TRBV20-1,TRBJ2-7,few,CSAGGLAISEQYF,TGCAGTGCAGGGGGGCTAGCGATCTCCGAGCAGTACTTC
16,-,TRBV5-1,TRBJ2-5,few,CASSPGASAGQETQYF,TGCGCCAGCAGCCCCGGTGCTTCGGCAGGCCAAGAGACCCAGTACTTC
12,-,TRBV29-1,TRBJ1-5,few,CSVSDPNQPQHF,TGCAGCGTTTCAGATCCTAATCAGCCCCAGCATTTT
15,-,TRBV29-1,TRBJ1-2,many,CSVGLKGVTVYGYTF,TGCAGCGTTGGCCTCAAAGGTGTGACAGTCTATGGCTACACCTTC
16,TRBD2,TRBV28,TRBJ2-2,few,CASSSSGLAGSGELFF,TGTGCCAGCAGTTCCTCTGGACTAGCGGGGTCCGGGGAGCTGTTTTTT
15,TRBD2,TRBV4-2,TRBJ2-7,-,CASSQLGTRSYEQYF,TGTGCCAGCAGCCAACTGGGGACTAGGTCCTACGAGCAGTACTTC
14,TRBD1,TRBV7-8,TRBJ2-7,few,CASSSRQGRHEQYF,TGTGCCAGCAGCTCCAGACAGGGACGTCACGAGCAGTACTTC
15,-,TRBV4-3,TRBJ2-2,-,CASSRDLPYTGELFF,TGCGCCAGCAGCCGGGACCTACCCTACACCGGGGAGCTGTTTTTT
16,-,TRBV23-1,TRBJ2-3,few,CASSQKSIFSTDTQYF,TGCGCCAGCAGTCAAAAGTCGATTTTTAGCACAGATACGCAGTATTTT
12,-,TRBV11-2,TRBJ2-7,-,CASSYTNYEQYF,TGTGCCAGCAGCTATACCAATTACGAGCAGTACTTC
13,-,TRBV27,TRBJ2-3,-,CASARDYTDTQYF,TGTGCCAGCGCCCGTGATTATACAGATACGCAGTATTTT
14,TRBD2,TRBV27,TRBJ2-3,few,CASKTSGATDTQYF,TGTGCCAGCAAAACTAGCGGGGCCACAGATACGCAGTATTTT
11,-,TRBV5-1,TRBJ1-1,-,CASSSTVGAFF,TGCGCCAGCAGCTCTACAGTCGGTGCTTTCTTT
12,-,TRBV12-5,TRBJ2-7,-,CASGLSYYEQYF,TGTGCTAGTGGTTTGTCGTACTACGAGCAGTACTTC
17,-,TRBV3-1,TRBJ2-3,few,CASSQDRIGLGTDTQYF,TGTGCCAGCAGCCAAGATCGCATCGGACTGGGCACAGATACGCAGTATTTT
12,-,TRBV11-2,TRBJ2-1,-,CASSKRVDEQFF,TGTGCCAGCAGCAAGAGGGTCGATGAGCAGTTCTTC
13,-,TRBV5-1,TRBJ2-3,-,CASSLEFRDTQYF,TGCGCCAGCAGCTTGGAATTCAGAGATACGCAGTATTTT